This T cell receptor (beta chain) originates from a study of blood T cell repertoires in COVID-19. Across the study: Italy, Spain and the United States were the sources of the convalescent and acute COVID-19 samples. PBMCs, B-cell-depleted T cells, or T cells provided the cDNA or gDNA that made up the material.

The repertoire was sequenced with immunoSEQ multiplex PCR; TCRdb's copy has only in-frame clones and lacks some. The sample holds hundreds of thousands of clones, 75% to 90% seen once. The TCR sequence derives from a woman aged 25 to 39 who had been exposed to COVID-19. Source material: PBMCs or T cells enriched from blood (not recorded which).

The DNA of the CDR3 is TGTGCCAGTAGTATCTCCAACAGGGCGAACACTGAAGCTTTCTTT. It is translated as CASSISNRANTEAFF. This chain connects TRBV19 to TRBJ1-1; perhaps TRBD1 as D (6 bases). V was clipped by 3 bases and J by 1 base, with 12 bases between them. Per the germline V gene, CDR1 is LNHDA and CDR2 is SQIVND (reference sequence). There are 15 residues in the CDR3.